The TCR beta chain under discussion was sequenced for a study of T cells expressing NK-cell markers. The CDR3 contains 15 residues. The germline V gene encodes CDR1 MNHNS and CDR2 SASEGT. TCRdb reprocessed the 5' RACE reads and reports one entry per CDR3 protein, with no DNA. This sample's clone table lists around 470,000 distinct CDR3 sequences. J is TRBJ1-5 and V is TRBV6-1; lacking DNA, the TRBD1 call made by TCRdb goes unchecked. The sample was blood T cells: a sorted CD56 or NKG2C T cell subset, CD4+ or CD8+ T cells, or bulk PBMC T cells (not recorded which). The TCR originated in a woman in her 50s in good health. Here the CDR3 reads CASSRDRGGIQPQHF.